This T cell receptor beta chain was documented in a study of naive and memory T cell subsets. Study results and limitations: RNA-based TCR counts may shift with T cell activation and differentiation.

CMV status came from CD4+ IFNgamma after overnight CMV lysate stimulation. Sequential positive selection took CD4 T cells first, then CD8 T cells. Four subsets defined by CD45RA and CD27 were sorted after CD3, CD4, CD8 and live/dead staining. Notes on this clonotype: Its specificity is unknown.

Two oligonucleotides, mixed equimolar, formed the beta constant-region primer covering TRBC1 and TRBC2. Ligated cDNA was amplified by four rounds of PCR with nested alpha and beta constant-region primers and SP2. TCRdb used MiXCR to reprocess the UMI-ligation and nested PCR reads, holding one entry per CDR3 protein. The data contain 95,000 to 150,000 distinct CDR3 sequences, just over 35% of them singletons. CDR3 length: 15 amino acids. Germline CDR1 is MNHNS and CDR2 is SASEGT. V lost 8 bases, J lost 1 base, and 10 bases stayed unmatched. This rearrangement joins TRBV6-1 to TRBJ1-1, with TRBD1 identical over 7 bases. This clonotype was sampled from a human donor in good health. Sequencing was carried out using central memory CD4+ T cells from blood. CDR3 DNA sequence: TGTGCCAGCTTACCACGACAGGGACCGAACACTGAAGCTTTCTTT. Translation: CASLPRQGPNTEAFF.